The 30 T cell receptor beta chains below all came from one sample that was sequenced in a study of blood T cell repertoires in COVID-19 (dated by TCRdb to about 2020). Library creation used the immunoSEQ multiplex PCR assay. The table was pulled from immuneACCESS by TCRdb, which kept in-frame rearrangements only. Such tables lose some clones; where checked, under half of the loss comes from unresolved V genes, and the rest has no known cause. The sample table lists about 100,000 clones, more than 60% of them with a count of one. Of the sample, under 25% is held by the ten largest clones. The sequenced material came from peripheral blood. The receptor source for this set is a man aged 65 to 79 with active or convalescent COVID-19.

The chain has TRBV27 and TRBJ2-1; 8 bases fit TRBD1. Trimming at V came to 10 bases and at J to 4 bases, leaving 15 bases not matched to a gene. This CDR3 contains 16 residues. Germline V gene lookup returns CDR1 MNHEY and CDR2 SMNVEV (reference sequence). The CDR3 bases are TGTGCCACCAGCCCCAGGGGGCTGGGGGGATACAATGAGCAGTTCTTC. This encodes CATSPRGLGGYNEQFF.

The chain couples TRBV28 to TRBJ2-2; D is possibly TRBD1 (5 bases). Germline assignment: CDR1 MDHEN and CDR2 SYDVKM. With 3 bases removed from V and 1 base from J, the gap between germline ends came to 12 bases. CDR3 length: 16 amino acids. The CDR3 loop reads CASSFSLQGNTGELFF. The CDR3, as DNA: TGTGCCAGCAGTTTTTCGCTGCAGGGGAACACCGGGGAGCTGTTTTTT.

This chain joins TRBV5-5 and TRBJ2-7; 7 bases are a match to TRBD1. Germline V gene sequence: CDR1 SGHKS, CDR2 YYEKEE (reference sequence). This CDR3 is 13 amino acids long. Trimming cost V 4 bases and J 7 bases; bases outside gene matches: 8. The CDR3 loop reads CASSPDRPGEQYF. CDR3 coding DNA: TGTGCCAGCAGCCCGGACAGGCCGGGGGAGCAGTACTTC.

The chain uses TRBV30 and TRBJ2-7; D is unresolved. The V gene lost 5 bases and the J gene lost 0 bases, with 14 bases spanning the gap. Germline CDR1 reads GTSNPN; CDR2 reads SVGIG (reference sequence). This CDR3 has 14 amino acids. The CDR3: CAWGQRLSSYEQYF. The CDR3 region has the DNA TGTGCCTGGGGGCAGCGCTTGAGCTCCTACGAGCAGTACTTC. The full variable domain, rest sourced from reference TRBV30 and TRBJ2-7, is SQTIHQWPATLVQPVGSPLSLECTVEGTSNPNLYWYRQAAGRGLQLLFYSVGIGQISSEVPQNLSASRPQDRQFILSSKKLLLSDSGFYLCAWGQRLSSYEQYFGPGTRLTVT.

This sequence joins TRBV7-9 and TRBJ2-5, with 13 bases aligning to TRBD2. This CDR3 is built from 16 residues. Germline V CDR1 and CDR2: SEHNR, FQNEAQ (reference sequence). The ends lost 5 bases at V and 2 bases at J; junction bases unmatched: 5. Here the CDR3 reads CASSPGLAGAQETQYF. The CDR3 coding sequence is TGTGCCAGCAGCCCAGGACTAGCGGGGGCTCAAGAGACCCAGTACTTC. The variable domain in full, completed from reference TRBV7-9 and TRBJ2-5, reads DTGVSQNPRHKITKRGQNVTFRCDPISEHNRLYWYRQTLGQGPEFLTYFQNEAQLEKSRLLSDRFSAERPKGSFSTLEIQRTEQGDSAMYLCASSPGLAGAQETQYFGPGTRLLVL.

The rearrangement links TRBV6-5 to TRBJ2-5, with 8 bases lining up with TRBD2. The CDR3 covers 15 residues. V dropped 6 bases and J dropped 1; count of bases not matched to a gene: 7. The germline V gene encodes CDR1 MNHEY and CDR2 SVGAGI. CDR3 in amino acids: CASSTRAGGQETQYF. In nucleotides, the CDR3 is TGTGCCAGCAGCACCAGGGCGGGAGGCCAAGAGACCCAGTACTTC.

V usage is TRBV6-5 and J usage is TRBJ2-7, with D possibly TRBD1 on 6 matching bases. The germline gives CDR1 MNHEY, CDR2 SVGAGI. The CDR3 extends over 14 amino acids. The V gene lost 3 bases and the J gene lost 6 bases, with 15 bases spanning the gap. The CDR3 protein is CASSYSTGTSEQYF. As DNA, the CDR3 is TGTGCCAGCAGTTATTCGACCGGGACATCCGAGCAGTACTTC.

This chain links TRBV2 with TRBJ1-1; D ambiguous. This CDR3 comprises 13 residues. The V gene's germline CDR1 is SNHLY and CDR2 FYNNEI. V was pared by 7 bases and J by 0 bases, with 9 bases between. In nucleotides, the CDR3 is TGTGCCAGCACCCTGAGGGTGAACACTGAAGCTTTCTTT. The encoded protein is CASTLRVNTEAFF.

This chain connects TRBV6-5 to TRBJ1-2, with a possible D match to TRBD1 (6 bases). The V and J ends lost 8 bases and 4 bases respectively, with 11 bases between them. The CDR3 covers 12 residues. Per germline, CDR1 MNHEY and CDR2 SVGAGI. CDR3 sequence: CASGQSPYGYTF. CDR3 in DNA: TGTGCCAGCGGACAGAGCCCCTATGGCTACACCTTC.

The chain is built from TRBV6-5 and TRBJ1-4; D is possibly TRBD1 (6 bases). The CDR3 has 14 amino acids. Germline loops: CDR1 MNHEY, CDR2 SVGAGI. V gave up 5 bases and J gave up 4 bases, with 11 bases separating them. The CDR3 loop reads CASSRTANNEKLFF. CDR3 sequence (DNA): TGTGCCAGCAGTAGGACAGCGAATAATGAAAAACTGTTTTTT.

In this sample, this clone turned up a few times. The chain employs TRBV3-1 (or the pseudogene TRBV3-2) and TRBJ1-4, with TRBD1 identical over 7 bases. The J segment lost 3 bases and the V segment lost 0 bases, leaving 16 bases of the junction unmatched. The V gene's germline CDR1 is LGHDT and CDR2 YNNKEL (reference sequence). The CDR3 loop spans 20 amino acids. CDR3 sequence reads: CASSQDPLTARDSANEKLFF. The CDR3 DNA reads TGTGCCAGCAGCCAAGATCCGTTGACGGCGAGGGACAGTGCTAATGAAAAACTGTTTTTT.

This clone was recorded only once. The chain employs TRBV3-1 (or the pseudogene TRBV3-2) and TRBJ2-7, with 10 bases matching TRBD1. Looked up from germline, CDR1 is LGHDT and CDR2 is YNNKEL (reference sequence). The ends lost 4 bases at V and 5 bases at J; junction bases unmatched: 8. The CDR3 is made up of 15 amino acids. CDR3 residues: CASSRRGQGSHEQYF. The DNA of the CDR3 is TGTGCCAGCAGCCGGAGGGGACAGGGGAGCCACGAGCAGTACTTC.

The rearrangement links TRBV3-1 (or the pseudogene TRBV3-2) to TRBJ1-2, with 9 nucleotides matching TRBD1. Trimming took 3 bases from V and 4 from J; bases not matched to a gene: 6. This CDR3 is built from 15 residues. The V gene's germline CDR1 is LGHDT and CDR2 YNNKEL (reference sequence). The CDR3 nucleotides are TGTGCCAGCAGCCATCGGGACAGGGAGGGCTATGGCTACACCTTC. This gives the protein CASSHRDREGYGYTF.

This clone was seen only a few times. The rearrangement links TRBV30 to TRBJ1-3; a weak D match, TRBD1 (5 bases). This CDR3 is 12 amino acids long. V lost 5 bases and J 1 base, leaving 6 bases between the germline ends. Germline V gene sequence: CDR1 GTSNPN, CDR2 SVGIG (reference sequence). This chain's CDR3 is CAWGTSGNTIYF. The CDR3 DNA reads TGTGCCTGGGGGACTTCTGGAAACACCATATATTTT.

V is TRBV29-1 and J is TRBJ1-2; D call uncertain. This CDR3 is built from 16 residues. The V gene's germline CDR1 is SQVTM and CDR2 ANQGSEA. Between the trimmed V and J ends, which lost 5 bases and 0 bases, there was a span of 19 bases. The CDR3 DNA reads as TGCAGCGTTCACGGAGATGATCCCCAATCTAACTATGGCTACACCTTC. It encodes CSVHGDDPQSNYGYTF.

The chain uses TRBV5-4 and TRBJ1-3; 7 bases are a match to TRBD1. The germline V gene encodes CDR1 SGHNT and CDR2 YYREEE (reference sequence). The V gene end was trimmed by 0 bases and the J gene end by 1 base; junction bases not matched to a gene: 1. The CDR3 spans 15 residues. The DNA for the CDR3 is TGTGCCAGCAGCTTGGACAGGGGATCTGGAAACACCATATATTTT. Translated: CASSLDRGSGNTIYF.

The gene calls are TRBV15 and TRBJ1-5; D possibly corresponds to TRBD1 (5 bases). Germline V gene lookup returns CDR1 LNHNV and CDR2 YYDKDF (reference sequence). CDR3 length: 15 residues. V lost 5 bases and J 6 bases, leaving 17 bases between the germline ends. The CDR3 DNA sequence: TGTGCCACCAGCGGATCGACAGTTTTGGTTCAGCCCCAGCATTTT. Protein product: CATSGSTVLVQPQHF.

The chain uses TRBV2 and TRBJ2-7, with 9 bases lining up with TRBD1. Germline assignment: CDR1 SNHLY and CDR2 FYNNEI. Unmatched junction bases numbered 7, after V lost 5 bases and J lost 5 bases. The CDR3 has 14 amino acids. CDR3 in DNA: TGTGCCAGCAGTCCTTCCGGGACAGGGAACGAGCAGTACTTC. Amino acids: CASSPSGTGNEQYF.

The V gene is TRBV5-4, the J gene TRBJ2-2, with 9 bases fitting TRBD2. Germline V lookup: CDR1 SGHNT, CDR2 YYREEE (reference sequence). The CDR3 consists of 16 residues. Losses at the gene ends were 0 bases for V and 5 bases for J; bases not matched to a gene: 5. CDR3 in DNA: TGTGCCAGCAGCTTGGGTAGCGGGGGAAAGACCGGGGAGCTGTTTTTT. Translating gives CASSLGSGGKTGELFF.

The chain is built from TRBV18 and TRBJ1-1, with D hard to call. Germline CDR1 KGHSH, CDR2 LQKENI. The CDR3 is 15 residues long. V was shortened by 5 bases and J by 0 bases, with 13 bases between the two germline ends. CDR3 DNA sequence: TGTGCCAGCTCATCGGCTAGGCAGATGAACACTGAAGCTTTCTTT. Protein sequence: CASSSARQMNTEAFF.

The chain recombines TRBV10-3 with TRBJ2-6; possibly TRBD1 for D (5 bases). This CDR3 is built from 13 residues. Germline V gene lookup returns CDR1 ENHRY and CDR2 SYGVKD. The V and J ends lost 11 bases and 0 bases respectively, with 8 bases between them. CDR3 coding DNA: TGTGCCTCAGGGTTCTCTGGGGCCAACGTCCTGACTTTC. Protein: CASGFSGANVLTF.

The rearrangement links TRBV30 to TRBJ1-4; 9 bases map to TRBD1. Germline CDR1 reads GTSNPN; CDR2 reads SVGIG (reference sequence). The CDR3 sequence is 13 residues long. V was clipped by 1 base and J by 10 bases; unmatched bases: 4. CDR3 in amino acids: CAWSGGQGGKLFF. Here the CDR3 DNA reads TGTGCCTGGAGTGGGGGACAGGGAGGAAAACTGTTTTTT.

This clone was detected only once. The gene calls are TRBV23-1 and TRBJ2-5; D is unresolved. TRBV23-1 is reported as an ORF; its role is uncertain. CDR3 length: 15 amino acids. Trimming took 0 bases from V and 3 from J, leaving 11 bases between them. The DNA for the CDR3 is TGCGCCAGCAGTCAATCTGTTATCGAGAAAGAGACCCAGTACTTC. The encoded protein is CASSQSVIEKETQYF.

The rearrangement uses TRBV5-1 and TRBJ1-1; D not resolved. Per the germline V gene, CDR1 is SGHRS and CDR2 is YFSETQ. This CDR3 has 13 residues. The V end lost 4 bases, the J end lost 4 bases, and 11 bases lay between the germline ends. For the CDR3, the DNA is TGCGCCAGCAGCAGAACAGTGGGCACTGAAGCTTTCTTT. This gives the protein CASSRTVGTEAFF.

The chain combines TRBV27 with TRBJ1-1; no clear D. Germline CDR1 and CDR2: MNHEY and SMNVEV (reference sequence). CDR3 length equals 13 residues. The germline V and J ends were trimmed by 5 bases and 6 bases, with 13 bases remaining between them. The CDR3 sequence is CASSPLQRAEAFF. In DNA form, the CDR3 reads TGTGCCAGCAGTCCCCTCCAGAGGGCTGAAGCTTTCTTT.

Turning to this clone: Other DNA sequences in the same sample also yield this CDR3. The gene calls are TRBV28 and TRBJ1-1; D gene ambiguous. The germline V and J ends were trimmed by 3 bases and 6 bases, with 11 bases remaining between them. The CDR3 consists of 13 residues. Germline lookup yields CDR1 MDHEN and CDR2 SYDVKM. This chain's CDR3 is CASSFGGVPEAFF. CDR3 nucleotide sequence: TGTGCCAGCAGTTTCGGCGGCGTCCCTGAAGCTTTCTTT.

The chain combines TRBV21-1 with TRBJ2-1; the table's D call TRBD1 went unverified against the DNA. TRBV21-1 is given as a pseudogene. The CDR3 runs 18 residues. CDR3 residues: CASTSTRGPGQPDNEQFF. In DNA, the CDR3 is TGTGCCAGCACCTCAACAAGGGGACCTGGACAGCCAGACAATGAGCAGTTCTTC.

This chain uses TRBV24-1 with TRBJ2-2, with D uncertain. The CDR3 runs 12 residues. Germline CDR1 is KGHDR and CDR2 is SFDVKD. Trimming left V 7 bases short and J 5 bases short, with 7 bases between. The CDR3 loop is CATRTGTGELFF. The CDR3 bases are TGTGCCACCAGGACCGGGACCGGGGAGCTGTTTTTT.

V gene TRBV28 combines with J gene TRBJ1-2; D gene ambiguous. The CDR3 length is 13 residues. With 7 bases removed from V and 2 bases from J, the gap between germline ends came to 11 bases. Germline CDR1 MDHEN, CDR2 SYDVKM. This chain's CDR3 is CASTKQQNYGYTF. DNA of the CDR3: TGTGCCAGCACAAAGCAACAGAACTATGGCTACACCTTC.

The gene calls are TRBV19 and TRBJ2-7; tentative D call: TRBD1 (5 bases). V was cut by 6 bases and J by 5 bases, with 11 bases left in between. CDR3 length: 12 residues. Per germline, CDR1 LNHDA and CDR2 SQIVND (reference sequence). This chain's CDR3 is CASSSGWDEQYF. The CDR3 DNA is TGTGCCAGTAGCTCAGGGTGGGACGAGCAGTACTTC. Complete variable domain (other parts from reference TRBV19 and TRBJ2-7): DGGITQSPKYLFRKEGQNVTLSCEQNLNHDAMYWYRQDPGQGLRLIYYSQIVNDFQKGDIAEGYSVSREKKESFPLTVTSAQKNPTAFYLCASSSGWDEQYFGPGTRLTVT.